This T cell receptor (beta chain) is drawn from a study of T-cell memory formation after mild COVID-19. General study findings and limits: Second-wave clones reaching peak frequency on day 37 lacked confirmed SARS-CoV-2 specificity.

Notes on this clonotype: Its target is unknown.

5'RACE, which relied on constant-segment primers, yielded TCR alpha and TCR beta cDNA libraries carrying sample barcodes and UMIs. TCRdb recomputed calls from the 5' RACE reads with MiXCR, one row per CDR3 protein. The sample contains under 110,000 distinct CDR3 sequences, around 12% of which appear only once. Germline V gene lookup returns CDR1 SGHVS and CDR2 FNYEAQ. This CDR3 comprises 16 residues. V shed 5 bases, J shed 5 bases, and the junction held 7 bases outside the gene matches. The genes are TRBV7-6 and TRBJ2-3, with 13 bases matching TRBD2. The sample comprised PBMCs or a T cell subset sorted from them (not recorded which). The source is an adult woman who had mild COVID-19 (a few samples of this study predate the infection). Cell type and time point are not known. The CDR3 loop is CASSPRLAGGGDTQYF. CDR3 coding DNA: TGTGCCAGCAGCCCGAGACTAGCGGGGGGCGGAGATACGCAGTATTTT.